These 20 T cell receptor beta chains share one sample of origin, sequenced in a study of HIV-infected patients and healthy controls. Whole blood was used without fractionation, so all unsorted peripheral T cells were included. cDNA was made from around 0.5 ug RNA using alpha and beta constant primers. Each of the alpha and beta chains got its own library through chain-specific third strand synthesis with indices. TCRdb re-derived calls from the 5' RACE reads in MiXCR, one entry per CDR3 protein. The table records around 19,000 distinct CDR3 sequences, around 10% of them present only once. The sequencing input was blood. Receptors were obtained from an adult in good health.

This clonotype is judged medium-sized. V gene TRBV6-2 or TRBV6-3 combines with J gene TRBJ1-1; D is unclear. Germline values: CDR1 MNHEY, CDR2 SVGEGT. This CDR3 is built from 13 residues. The V gene lost 2 bases and the J gene lost 1 base, with 5 bases spanning the gap. CDR3 sequence (DNA): TGTGCCAGCAGTTACAAGGAGAACACTGAAGCTTTCTTT. This translates into CASSYKENTEAFF.

This clonotype appeared many times. The chain employs TRBV28 and TRBJ2-7, with D possibly being TRBD1 (6 bases). This CDR3 is built from 15 residues. In germline, CDR1 is MDHEN, CDR2 SYDVKM. V lost 3 bases and J 6 bases, leaving 18 bases between the germline ends. CDR3 amino acids: CASSFRGVRASEQYF. The CDR3 DNA follows: TGTGCCAGCAGTTTCAGGGGCGTACGGGCCTCCGAGCAGTACTTC. The full variable domain, completed using reference TRBV28 and TRBJ2-7, is DVKVTQSSRYLVKRTGEKVFLECVQDMDHENMFWYRQDPGLGLRLIYFSYDVKMKEKGDIPEGYSVSREKKERFSLILESASTNQTSMYLCASSFRGVRASEQYFGPGTRLTVT.

This clonotype was recorded many times. The rearrangement uses TRBV6-1 and TRBJ2-6; D is unresolved. There are 14 residues in the CDR3. V lost 6 bases and J 1 base, leaving 7 bases between the germline ends. Germline loops: CDR1 MNHNS, CDR2 SASEGT. CDR3 region: CASRWVSGANVLTF. CDR3 coding DNA: TGTGCCAGCAGATGGGTTTCTGGGGCCAACGTCCTGACTTTC.

The chain uses TRBV28 and TRBJ2-7; D possibly corresponds to TRBD2 (6 bases). Germline-derived CDR1 and CDR2 are MDHEN and SYDVKM. This CDR3 comprises 14 residues. V lost 5 bases, J lost 6 bases, and 17 bases lay in between. The CDR3 DNA follows: TGTGCCAGCAGTGCTTACCCGGGACTTGTCGAGCAGTACTTC. Its protein product is CASSAYPGLVEQYF.

This chain's CDR3 is CSAHEGYEQYF. The CDR3, as DNA: TGCAGTGCTCATGAGGGATACGAGCAGTACTTC. This chain uses TRBV20-1 with TRBJ2-7; D perhaps matches TRBD2 (5 bases). The CDR3 extends over 11 amino acids. Trimming cost V 5 bases and J 4 bases, with 9 bases left between them. Germline-derived CDR1 and CDR2 are DFQATT and SNEGSKA (reference sequence).

The V call is TRBV28, the J call TRBJ2-5; no firm D call. Trimming shortened V by 5 bases and J by 2 bases, and 18 bases separated the two germline ends. The V gene's germline CDR1 is MDHEN and CDR2 SYDVKM. This CDR3 is 16 amino acids long. The CDR3 bases are TGTGCCAGCAGTGTCTCCTTCGGACCAGGACAAGAGACCCAGTACTTC. This codes for CASSVSFGPGQETQYF.

In its sample, this clonotype was seen many times. The chain is built from TRBV12-3 or TRBV12-4 and TRBJ2-6; 7 nucleotides agree with TRBD1. CDR3 length: 16 residues. The V gene end was trimmed by 9 bases and the J gene end by 0 bases; junction bases not matched to a gene: 8. The CDR3 bases are TGTGCCAGTCGCCGGGACAGACCCTCTGGGGCCAACGTCCTGACTTTC. Translation gives CASRRDRPSGANVLTF.

The gene calls are TRBV7-8 and TRBJ2-5, with D unresolved. CDR1 and CDR2 from the germline V gene are SGHVS and FQNEAQ. With 3 bases removed from V and 0 bases from J, the gap between germline ends came to 8 bases. The CDR3 is 14 residues long. The CDR3 bases are TGTGCCAGCAGCTTGGACGGGTACCAAGAGACCCAGTACTTC. Its translation: CASSLDGYQETQYF. The full variable domain, in which reference TRBV7-8 and TRBJ2-5 provide the parts outside the CDR3, is GAGVSQSPRYKVAKRGQDVALRCDPISGHVSLFWYQQALGQGPEFLTYFQNEAQLDKSGLPSDRFFAERPEGSVSTLKIQRTQQEDSAVYLCASSLDGYQETQYFGPGTRLLVL.

The chain employs TRBV27 and TRBJ1-1; D perhaps matches TRBD1 (6 bases). Between the trimmed V and J ends, which lost 4 bases and 2 bases, there was a span of 11 bases. This CDR3 has 14 amino acids. Per germline, CDR1 MNHEY and CDR2 SMNVEV (reference sequence). Here the CDR3 DNA reads TGTGCCAGCAGTTCGGGCAGGGGAAACACTGAAGCTTTCTTT. Translating it yields CASSSGRGNTEAFF.

This clonotype was seen ten or more times. This chain connects TRBV15 to TRBJ2-4, with D possibly being TRBD1 (5 bases). The V end lost 5 bases, the J end lost 5 bases, and 19 bases lay between the germline ends. CDR3 length: 16 residues. Germline CDR1 is LNHNV and CDR2 is YYDKDF (reference sequence). CDR3 loop: CATSRASTVTQNIQYF. The CDR3 bases are TGTGCCACCAGCCGCGCATCGACAGTGACACAAAACATTCAGTACTTC.

At least ten counts were recorded for this clonotype. The J gene is TRBJ2-2, the V gene TRBV3-1; no definite D call. Germline lookup yields CDR1 LGHDT and CDR2 YNNKEL (reference sequence). V lost 1 base and J lost 5, with 8 bases in between. CDR3 length: 14 amino acids. CDR3 DNA: TGTGCCAGCAGCCAAGTGATAGGGACCGGGGAGCTGTTTTTT. Amino acid sequence: CASSQVIGTGELFF.

Only a few counts were recorded for this clonotype. V and J are TRBV25-1 and TRBJ1-1; D gene uncertain. There are 12 residues in the CDR3. In germline, CDR1 is MGHDK, CDR2 SYGVNS. The V end was cut by 5 bases, the J end by 3 bases, with 7 bases between. CDR3 bases: TGTGCCAGCAGTCACCCGTACACTGAAGCTTTCTTT. It codes for CASSHPYTEAFF.

This clonotype was seen ten or more times. Compared with germline, one end of the junction differs, possibly owing to a read error. The chain couples TRBV6-2 or TRBV6-3 to TRBJ1-5; tentative D call: TRBD1 (5 bases). Germline-derived CDR1 and CDR2 are MNHEY and SVGEGT. The CDR3 is 15 residues long. The CDR3 DNA is TGTGCCAGCAGTCGGGACCCTGTCGTCAATCGGCCCCAGCATTTT. Translation gives CASSRDPVVNRPQHF.

The genes are TRBV20-1 and TRBJ2-7, with 9 positions matching TRBD1. CDR1 DFQATT and CDR2 SNEGSKA come from the germline V gene (reference sequence). V lost 7 bases, J lost 1 base, and 11 bases stayed unmatched. The length of the CDR3 is 15 residues. CDR3 residues: CSGSDSGTGSYEQYF. In DNA form, the CDR3 reads TGCAGTGGAAGTGACTCCGGGACAGGGTCCTACGAGCAGTACTTC.

This clonotype ranks as medium-sized. The chain carries TRBV29-1 and TRBJ1-1; D gene unclear. The CDR3 is 13 residues long. The germline CDR1 and CDR2 sequences are SQVTM and ANQGSEA. V was cut by 1 base and J by 8 bases, with 14 bases left in between. Here the CDR3 reads CSVEVIEGSEAFF. The CDR3 DNA sequence: TGCAGCGTTGAAGTTATAGAAGGGTCCGAAGCTTTCTTT.

This clonotype was seen repeatedly, ten times or more. The chain links TRBV7-3 to TRBJ1-5; maybe TRBD1 (6 bases). This CDR3 contains 18 residues. Trimming took 5 bases from V and 0 from J, leaving 20 bases between them. Germline lookup yields CDR1 SGHTA and CDR2 FQGTGA. The CDR3 reads CASSLRTEGESSNQPQHF. For the CDR3, the DNA is TGTGCCAGCAGCCTCCGGACAGAGGGGGAAAGTAGCAATCAGCCCCAGCATTTT.

This clonotype has a handful of counts. The CDR3 loop is CASSVMTGTNTEAFF. CDR3 bases: TGTGCCAGCAGCGTCATGACAGGGACCAACACTGAAGCTTTCTTT. The rearrangement links TRBV5-4 to TRBJ1-1; TRBD1 aligns across 7 bases. The junction had 8 bases not matched to a gene; V was cut back by 4 bases and J by 2 bases. CDR1 is SGHNT, CDR2 YYREEE, per germline (reference sequence). The CDR3 sequence is 15 residues long.

This clonotype was counted ten times or more. The chain is built from TRBV7-2 and TRBJ1-3, with D uncertain. The CDR3 sequence is 16 residues long. V was shortened by 0 bases and J by 0 bases, with 9 bases between the two germline ends. Looked up from germline, CDR1 is SGHTA and CDR2 is FQGNSA. CDR3 sequence: CASSLAPGFSGNTIYF. The CDR3 bases are TGTGCCAGCAGCTTAGCCCCCGGGTTCTCTGGAAACACCATATATTTT. The whole variable domain, remainder taken from reference TRBV7-2 and TRBJ1-3, is GAGVSQSPSNKVTEKGKDVELRCDPISGHTALYWYRQSLGQGLEFLIYFQGNSAPDKSGLPSDRFSAERTGGSVSTLTIQRTQQEDSAVYLCASSLAPGFSGNTIYFGEGSWLTVV.

This clonotype has ten or more counts. The chain uses TRBV7-9 and TRBJ2-3, with 7 nucleotides matching TRBD2. Germline V gives CDR1 SEHNR, CDR2 FQNEAQ (reference sequence). V lost 0 bases and J lost 0; bases outside the gene matches: 0. CDR3 size: 15 residues. The CDR3 is CASSLASGSTDTQYF. DNA of the CDR3: TGTGCCAGCAGCTTAGCTAGCGGGAGCACAGATACGCAGTATTTT.

This clonotype was detected ten times or more. This chain uses TRBV5-1 with TRBJ2-5; 10 bases agree with TRBD1. This CDR3 is 15 amino acids long. Losses at the gene ends were 2 bases for V and 4 bases for J; bases not matched to a gene: 5. Germline V lookup: CDR1 SGHRS, CDR2 YFSETQ. CDR3 in DNA: TGCGCCAGCAGCTTCTCCGGGACAGGGGTAGAGACCCAGTACTTC. Translated, it gives CASSFSGTGVETQYF.